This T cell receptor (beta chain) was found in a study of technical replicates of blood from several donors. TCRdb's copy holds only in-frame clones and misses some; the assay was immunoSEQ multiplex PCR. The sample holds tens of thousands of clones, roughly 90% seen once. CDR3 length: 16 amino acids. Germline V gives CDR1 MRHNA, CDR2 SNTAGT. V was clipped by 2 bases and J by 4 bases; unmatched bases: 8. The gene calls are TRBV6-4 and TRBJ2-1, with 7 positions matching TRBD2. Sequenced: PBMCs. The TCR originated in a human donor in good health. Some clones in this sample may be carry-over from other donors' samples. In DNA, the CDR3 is TGTGCCAGCAGTGACGGTGCTAGCGGAGCATACAATGAGCAGTTCTTC. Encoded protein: CASSDGASGAYNEQFF.